Listed here are 18 T cell receptor beta chains from one sample, sequenced in a study of patients and donors after allogeneic stem cell transplantation (TCRdb year 2020). Receptor amplification or capture employed RT-PCR. TCRdb names NextSeq 550 as the instrument used. The public reads were reprocessed in TCRdb via fastp at Q25 and MiXCR, keeping in-frame beta chains. One record per CDR3 amino acid sequence lists the most common genes and DNA. The sample table shows tens of thousands of distinct CDR3 sequences, and over 6.5% are seen once. Around a third of the sample is held by the ten biggest clonotypes. The specimen sequenced was blood, either unsorted or a sorted T cell fraction (not recorded which). The receptor source for this set is a human donor who was either an allogeneic HSCT recipient or a stem cell or donor lymphocyte infusion donor (not recorded which). It is not recorded whose cells these are; they may come from a transplant donor.

The table lists this clonotype with many counts. The chain joins TRBV5-1 to TRBJ2-1; D unresolved. V shed 0 bases and J shed 2 bases, with 12 bases lying between them. CDR3 size: 16 residues. Per the germline V gene, CDR1 is SGHRS and CDR2 is YFSETQ. CDR3 amino acids: CASSLVSLGPYNEQFF. CDR3 DNA sequence: TGCGCCAGCAGCTTGGTGTCCCTGGGCCCCTACAATGAGCAGTTCTTC.

This clonotype was seen ten or more times. The rearrangement links TRBV3-1 to TRBJ2-3; D uncertain. Per the germline V gene, CDR1 is LGHDT and CDR2 is YNNKEL (reference sequence). The V end was cut by 5 bases, the J end by 4 bases, with 10 bases between. CDR3 length: 13 residues. For the CDR3, the DNA is TGTGCCAGCAGCTTCCGACTGTCAGATACGCAGTATTTT. Translated, it gives CASSFRLSDTQYF.

As concerns this clonotype: The germline gene is not matched at one end of the junction; a read error may be the cause. The chain is built from TRBV5-1 and TRBJ2-2, with 12 nucleotides matching TRBD1. CDR1 SGHRS and CDR2 YFSETQ come from the germline V gene. CDR3 length: 15 residues. CDR3 bases: TGCGCCAGCGGCTTGGGGACAGGGGGCACCGCGGAGCTGTTTTTT. Amino acids: CASGLGTGGTAELFF.

There are many counts of this clonotype. CDR3 residues: CASSLMGQGHQPQHF. The CDR3 DNA follows: TGTGCCAGCAGCTTAATGGGACAGGGTCATCAGCCCCAGCATTTT. The chain couples TRBV7-8 to TRBJ1-5; 9 nucleotides line up with TRBD1. Per germline, CDR1 SGHVS and CDR2 FQNEAQ. With 2 bases clipped from V and 5 bases from J, the junction kept 4 bases outside the gene matches. There are 15 residues in the CDR3.

In this sample, this clonotype turned up many times. This chain connects TRBV18 to TRBJ1-2, with 7 bases matching TRBD1. The V gene end was trimmed by 3 bases and the J gene end by 4 bases; junction bases not matched to a gene: 2. Germline CDR1 and CDR2: KGHSH and LQKENI. CDR3 size: 13 residues. CDR3 residues: CASSPSGGYGYTF. The CDR3 DNA reads as TGTGCCAGCTCACCTTCAGGGGGCTATGGCTACACCTTC.

This clonotype was seen ten or more times. The rearrangement joins TRBV7-7 to TRBJ2-5; either TRBD1 or TRBD2 may fit D (5 bases each). Germline values: CDR1 SSHAT, CDR2 FNYEAQ (reference sequence). V was shortened by 5 bases and J by 6 bases, with 10 bases between the two germline ends. The CDR3 consists of 12 residues. The CDR3 DNA is TGTGCCAGCAGCGACGAGGGGCAGACCCAGTACTTC. The encoded protein is CASSDEGQTQYF.

This clonotype has ten or more counts. V and J are TRBV11-2 and TRBJ2-2; D is unresolved. Germline CDR1 and CDR2: SGHAT and FQNNGV. The V gene lost 0 bases and the J gene lost 5 bases, with 13 bases spanning the gap. The CDR3 sequence is 16 residues long. The CDR3 spells CASSLDGWPETGELFF. CDR3 nucleotide sequence: TGTGCCAGCAGCTTAGATGGCTGGCCGGAAACCGGGGAGCTGTTTTTT.

This clonotype was detected many times. The chain joins TRBV5-1 to TRBJ1-6, with a weak D call TRBD1 (6 bases). Trimming took off 0 bases at V and 5 bases at J, with 9 bases between the two ends. Germline loops: CDR1 SGHRS, CDR2 YFSETQ. The CDR3 length is 15 residues. CDR3 in DNA: TGCGCCAGCAGCTTGGTTGGACAGAATAATTCACCCCTCCACTTT. Its protein is CASSLVGQNNSPLHF.

The V gene is TRBV30, the J gene TRBJ2-3; 9 bases agree with TRBD2. CDR1 is GTSNPN and CDR2 is SVGIG in the germline V gene (reference sequence). V was clipped by 3 bases and J by 5 bases; unmatched bases: 12. The CDR3 covers 16 residues. The chain's CDR3 is CAWSALGAGGGDTQYF. The CDR3 nucleotides read TGTGCCTGGAGCGCCTTAGGAGCGGGAGGAGGAGATACGCAGTATTTT.

In its sample, this clonotype was seen a few times. The rearrangement joins TRBV7-9 to TRBJ2-3; TRBD2 agrees at 7 bases. CDR1 is SEHNR and CDR2 is FQNEAQ in the germline V gene (reference sequence). The CDR3 covers 17 residues. With 4 bases clipped from V and 0 bases from J, the junction kept 10 bases outside the gene matches. The CDR3 sequence: CASSSPWLAASTDTQYF. CDR3 bases: TGTGCCAGCAGCTCCCCTTGGCTAGCGGCTAGCACAGATACGCAGTATTTT.

The table lists this clonotype with many counts. The chain employs TRBV5-1 and TRBJ2-3; D unclear. V lost 0 bases and J 1 base, leaving 9 bases between the germline ends. The CDR3 has 15 amino acids. Germline V gene sequence: CDR1 SGHRS, CDR2 YFSETQ. The CDR3 nucleotides are TGCGCCAGCAGCTTGGCCTGGGCAGGCACAGATACGCAGTATTTT. Its translation: CASSLAWAGTDTQYF.

This clonotype was counted ten times or more. One junction end does not reproduce the germline sequence, and a read error may be involved. The gene calls are TRBV10-3 and TRBJ2-7; D not certain. CDR3 length equals 11 residues. CDR1 and CDR2 from the germline V gene are ENHRY and SYGVKD. CDR3 region: CAVRDPYEQYF. CDR3 in DNA: TGTGCCGTCAGAGACCCATACGAGCAGTACTTC.

This clonotype was observed at least ten times. DNA of the CDR3: TGTGCCAGCAGCTTAGGGGAAGAGACCCAGTACTTC. Its translation: CASSLGEETQYF. This chain joins TRBV7-9 and TRBJ2-5; no clear D gene. Germline CDR1 SEHNR, CDR2 FQNEAQ (reference sequence). The CDR3 sequence is 12 residues long. The V end lost 1 base, the J end lost 3 bases, and 3 bases lay between the germline ends.

This clonotype was observed at least ten times. The CDR3 DNA reads TGTGCCAGCAGTTACTCGAAGGCTCCCACTAGTTGGGGACCAGATACGCAGTATTTT. This translates into CASSYSKAPTSWGPDTQYF. The chain has TRBV6-6 and TRBJ2-3; D possibly uses TRBD1 or TRBD2 (5 bases each). Germline assignment: CDR1 MNHNY and CDR2 SVGAGI (reference sequence). The germline V and J ends were trimmed by 0 bases and 4 bases, with 23 bases remaining between them. The CDR3 is 19 amino acids.

On this clonotype itself: This may arise from a read error, as a much more abundant clone is one base away. As the CDR3 is not closed by the conserved phenylalanine or tryptophan, this likely results from a read error. CDR3 loop: CAVLAESTDTQYI. CDR3 DNA sequence: TGTGCGGTCCTAGCGGAAAGCACAGATACGCAGTATATT. The rearrangement uses TRBV12-3 or TRBV12-4 and TRBJ2-3; 7 nucleotides align to TRBD2. This CDR3 is built from 13 residues.

This clonotype was counted only a few times. The V call is TRBV5-8, the J call TRBJ2-1; possible D gene TRBD1, 6 bases. The germline gives CDR1 SGHTS, CDR2 YDEGEE. V was trimmed by 4 bases and J by 10 bases, leaving 12 bases between them. The CDR3 has 12 amino acids. CDR3 in DNA: TGTGCCAGCAGCAGGCGAAGGGGGGAGCAGTTCTTC. Protein sequence: CASSRRRGEQFF.

This clonotype was counted ten times or more. The rearrangement links TRBV7-9 to TRBJ2-7; the match to TRBD1 covers 10 bases. Germline V lookup: CDR1 SEHNR, CDR2 FQNEAQ (reference sequence). The CDR3 extends over 14 amino acids. Unmatched junction bases numbered 5, after V lost 5 bases and J lost 4 bases. The chain's CDR3 is CASSRDRGLYEQYF. CDR3 nucleotides: TGTGCCAGCAGCCGGGACAGGGGATTGTACGAGCAGTACTTC.

This chain connects TRBV2 to TRBJ2-3; 9 bases agree with TRBD2. After removal of 7 bases from V and 2 bases from J, the junction contained 7 bases not matched to a gene. Germline-derived CDR1 and CDR2 are SNHLY and FYNNEI. The CDR3 is made up of 15 amino acids. The CDR3 region is CASTGLAGLTDTQYF. CDR3 DNA: TGTGCCAGCACGGGTCTAGCGGGGCTCACAGATACGCAGTATTTT.